Each of the 23 T cell receptor beta chains below was sequenced from the same sample in a study of T cell repertoires in cytomegalovirus infection. One entry per CDR3 protein, called by TCRdb with MiXCR from the reads. Altogether 450,000 to 600,000 distinct CDR3 sequences are present, over 9% being singletons, with the ten largest covering roughly a tenth. The sample was PBMCs. The receptors derive from a human donor in good health (CMV status not recorded). Some clones in this sample may be carry-over from other donors' samples.

This clonotype was detected only a few times. The chain carries TRBV10-3 and TRBJ1-5, with D possibly matching TRBD1 (6 bases). V dropped 6 bases and J dropped 1 base, with 10 bases sitting between them. This CDR3 has 14 residues. The germline V gene encodes CDR1 ENHRY and CDR2 SYGVKD. This chain's CDR3 is CAIRDSLSNQPQHF. CDR3 DNA: TGTGCCATCAGGGACAGCCTCAGCAATCAGCCCCAGCATTTT.

The chain employs TRBV5-4 and TRBJ1-4; 9 bases agree with TRBD1. Looked up from germline, CDR1 is SGHNT and CDR2 is YYREEE (reference sequence). The CDR3 has 15 amino acids. V lost 3 bases and J lost 10; bases outside the gene matches: 10. The CDR3 bases are TGTGCCAGCAGCTCCTGGGACAGGGATTTTGGAAAACTGTTTTTT. Protein product: CASSSWDRDFGKLFF.

This clonotype was recorded at least ten times. V gene TRBV12-3 or TRBV12-4 combines with J gene TRBJ1-1, with D uncertain. Trimming took off 6 bases at V and 3 bases at J, with 11 bases between the two ends. The CDR3 is 13 residues long. The DNA for the CDR3 is TGTGCCAGCAGCACGTCGGGAGACACTGAAGCTTTCTTT. Its protein product is CASSTSGDTEAFF.

This clonotype was observed at least ten times. The gene calls are TRBV7-2 and TRBJ2-1; D gene ambiguous. V was clipped by 6 bases and J by 4 bases, with 10 bases between them. CDR1 SGHTA and CDR2 FQGNSA come from the germline V gene. The CDR3 is 13 residues long. In DNA form, the CDR3 reads TGTGCCAGCAGGACAAACTTTTACAATGAGCAGTTCTTC. The encoded protein is CASRTNFYNEQFF. Using reference TRBV7-2 and TRBJ2-1 for the parts outside the CDR3, the full variable domain is GAGVSQSPSNKVTEKGKDVELRCDPISGHTALYWYRQSLGQGLEFLIYFQGNSAPDKSGLPSDRFSAERTGGSVSTLTIQRTQQEDSAVYLCASRTNFYNEQFFGPGTRLTVL.

This clonotype was recorded a few times. V and J are TRBV5-1 and TRBJ2-5; a possible D gene is TRBD2 (5 bases). CDR1 and CDR2 (germline): SGHRS, YFSETQ. This CDR3 has 13 residues. V lost 5 bases to trimming and J lost 5 bases, with 13 bases between them. CDR3 amino acids: CASRGVRYETQYF. CDR3 DNA: TGCGCCAGCAGGGGAGTTCGGTATGAGACCCAGTACTTC.

There are many counts of this clonotype. This chain links TRBV4-2 with TRBJ1-4; D possibly corresponds to TRBD1 (5 bases). Looked up from germline, CDR1 is LGHNA and CDR2 is YNFKEQ. Trimming pared 4 bases from V and 4 bases from J, leaving 13 bases between. This CDR3 is built from 15 residues. CDR3 region: CASSLEGNLNEKLFF. The DNA of the CDR3 is TGTGCCAGCAGCCTCGAGGGGAATCTTAATGAAAAACTGTTTTTT.

This clonotype was picked up many times. The rearrangement links TRBV6-5 to TRBJ1-3; no firm D call. The V end was cut by 2 bases, the J end by 2 bases, with 13 bases between. Germline loops: CDR1 MNHEY, CDR2 SVGAGI. The CDR3 loop spans 16 amino acids. CDR3 sequence reads: CASSYVARATGNTIYF. The CDR3, as DNA: TGTGCCAGCAGTTACGTGGCGCGCGCGACTGGAAACACCATATATTTT.

This clonotype was recorded many times. J is TRBJ1-1 and V is TRBV7-2, with 9 bases matching TRBD1. Unmatched junction bases numbered 3, after V lost 4 bases and J lost 9 bases. The V gene's germline CDR1 is SGHTA and CDR2 FQGNSA. The length of the CDR3 is 12 residues. In DNA form, the CDR3 reads TGTGCCAGCAGCTACGGGACAGGGAAAGCTTTCTTT. Protein product: CASSYGTGKAFF.

The table lists this clonotype with a few counts. This chain joins TRBV3-1 and TRBJ1-4; 8 bases fit TRBD1. The CDR3 extends over 14 amino acids. The germline CDR1 and CDR2 sequences are LGHDT and YNNKEL (reference sequence). Trimming at V came to 1 base and at J to 6 bases, leaving 1 base not matched to a gene. CDR3 nucleotides: TGTGCCAGCAGCCAAGGGGACAGGCATGAAAAACTGTTTTTT. Its protein product is CASSQGDRHEKLFF.

At least ten counts were recorded for this clonotype. The chain employs TRBV12-5 and TRBJ1-1; the D is unclear. Per germline, CDR1 LGHNT and CDR2 FRNRAP. This CDR3 has 14 residues. The V end lost 6 bases, the J end lost 1 base, and 12 bases lay between the germline ends. The DNA for the CDR3 is TGTGCTAGTGGAAAAAGGCTTGAGAACACTGAAGCTTTCTTT. Encoded protein: CASGKRLENTEAFF.

This clonotype has only a few counts. The CDR3 loop is CASSQDGPSGGSYNEQFF. CDR3 sequence (DNA): TGTGCCAGCAGCCAAGATGGCCCTAGCGGGGGTTCCTACAATGAGCAGTTCTTC. The chain joins TRBV3-1 to TRBJ2-1; 10 nucleotides align to TRBD2. The CDR3 totals 18 residues. The germline V gene encodes CDR1 LGHDT and CDR2 YNNKEL (reference sequence). The V and J ends lost 0 bases and 1 base, in that order; junction bases with no gene match: 6.

This clonotype was detected only a few times. The chain combines TRBV29-1 with TRBJ2-7; no clear D gene. V was pared by 5 bases and J by 3 bases, with 11 bases between. The germline V gene encodes CDR1 SQVTM and CDR2 ANQGSEA. This CDR3 has 12 residues. The CDR3 coding sequence is TGCAGCGTTCGGTCCCCAAACTACGAGCAGTACTTC. This codes for CSVRSPNYEQYF.

This clonotype was observed a few times. This CDR3 reads CASSVDGEPSYEQYF. The CDR3 nucleotides read TGTGCCAGCAGCGTAGATGGGGAACCCTCCTACGAGCAGTACTTC. The chain links TRBV9 to TRBJ2-7, with unresolved D. The CDR3 loop spans 15 amino acids. CDR1 and CDR2 (germline): SGDLS, YYNGEE. V lost 0 bases, J lost 0 bases, and 10 bases lay in between.

This sequence joins TRBV20-1 and TRBJ2-1; a possible D gene is TRBD1 (6 bases). Per the germline V gene, CDR1 is DFQATT and CDR2 is SNEGSKA (reference sequence). The CDR3 covers 14 residues. The V end was cut by 1 base, the J end by 4 bases, with 11 bases between. The CDR3 nucleotides are TGCAGTGCTAGAGGGACGGGGACATACAATGAGCAGTTCTTC. This sequence encodes CSARGTGTYNEQFF.

At least ten counts were recorded for this clonotype. The V gene is TRBV11-2, the J gene TRBJ1-2; no reliable D call. CDR3 size: 13 residues. The V end was cut by 0 bases, the J end by 6 bases, with 8 bases between. Germline CDR1 is SGHAT and CDR2 is FQNNGV. CDR3 sequence reads: CASSLERLNGYTF. Written as DNA, the CDR3 is TGTGCCAGCAGCTTAGAACGGCTAAATGGCTACACCTTC.

The gene calls are TRBV3-1 and TRBJ2-5; D remains ambiguous. CDR1 and CDR2 (germline): LGHDT, YNNKEL (reference sequence). This CDR3 spans 12 amino acids. V lost 4 bases, J lost 4 bases, and 7 bases lay in between. This chain's CDR3 is CASSPQPETQYF. Written as DNA, the CDR3 is TGTGCCAGCAGCCCCCAGCCAGAGACCCAGTACTTC.

This chain connects TRBV6-2 or TRBV6-3 to TRBJ2-5; 11 bases line up with TRBD2. CDR1 MNHEY and CDR2 SVGEGT come from the germline V gene. Trimming at V came to 7 bases and at J to 1 base, leaving 14 bases not matched to a gene. The CDR3 covers 18 residues. This chain's CDR3 is CASTGSRGTSGSQETQYF. CDR3 DNA: TGTGCCAGCACCGGTTCCAGGGGGACTAGCGGTTCCCAAGAGACCCAGTACTTC.

CDR3 sequence reads: CSARDRGGQNSGANVLTF. In DNA form, the CDR3 reads TGCAGTGCTAGAGACCGGGGGGGACAGAATTCTGGGGCCAACGTCCTGACTTTC. The chain is built from TRBV20-1 and TRBJ2-6; perhaps TRBD2 as D (8 bases). V dropped 0 bases and J dropped 1 base, with 16 bases sitting between them. Germline V gene sequence: CDR1 DFQATT, CDR2 SNEGSKA (reference sequence). The CDR3 totals 18 residues.

The V and J genes are TRBV28 and TRBJ2-5; TRBD1 might be the D (5 bases). CDR3 size: 12 residues. Trimming took off 4 bases at V and 4 bases at J, with 7 bases between the two ends. In germline, CDR1 is MDHEN, CDR2 SYDVKM. DNA for the CDR3: TGTGCCAGCAGTTGGGGCCCAGAGACCCAGTACTTC. Its translation is CASSWGPETQYF.

The table lists this clonotype with many counts. The chain recombines TRBV9 with TRBJ1-1; D unclear. This CDR3 has 15 residues. The V gene lost 0 bases and the J gene lost 4 bases, with 13 bases spanning the gap. From germline, CDR1 is SGDLS and CDR2 YYNGEE. As DNA, the CDR3 is TGTGCCAGCAGCGTAGCCCCCAACGGGGTCACTGAAGCTTTCTTT. Translating it yields CASSVAPNGVTEAFF.

This clonotype was observed a handful of times. The chain recombines TRBV2 with TRBJ1-5; tentative D call: TRBD1 (6 bases). CDR3 length: 16 residues. Deletions cut 5 bases from V and 0 bases from J, with 14 bases between. Per germline, CDR1 SNHLY and CDR2 FYNNEI. The CDR3 nucleotides read TGTGCCAGCAGTTCCGACAGGACCTATAGCAATCAGCCCCAGCATTTT. The encoded protein is CASSSDRTYSNQPQHF. Complete variable domain (other parts from reference TRBV2 and TRBJ1-5): EPEVTQTPSHQVTQMGQEVILRCVPISNHLYFYWYRQILGQKVEFLVSFYNNEISEKSEIFDDQFSVERPDGSNFTLKIRSTKLEDSAMYFCASSSDRTYSNQPQHFGDGTRLSIL.

Details on this clonotype: This could be a read error, since a much larger clone is one nucleotide away. The J gene is TRBJ1-4, the V gene TRBV6-5, with unresolved D. The CDR3 spans 12 residues. V gave up 8 bases and J gave up 7 bases, with 11 bases separating them. Germline V gene data show CDR1 as MNHEY and CDR2 as SVGAGI. CDR3 region: CASGRGTEKLFF. CDR3 coding DNA: TGTGCCAGCGGAAGAGGAACTGAAAAACTGTTTTTT.

This clonotype has a handful of counts. This chain links TRBV18 with TRBJ2-5; the match to TRBD2 covers 11 bases. V lost 3 bases, J lost 7 bases, and 7 bases stayed unmatched. The CDR3 totals 15 residues. Germline CDR1 is KGHSH and CDR2 is LQKENI. CDR3 in amino acids: CASSPKLAGGPTQYF. CDR3 DNA sequence: TGTGCCAGCTCACCGAAGCTAGCGGGAGGCCCGACCCAGTACTTC.